The T cell receptor (beta chain) described here comes from a study of cytomegalovirus exposure and HLA in healthy donors. On the study more broadly: Of all 400 or so donors who were genotyped, roughly 83% belonged to the Caucasian-associated ancestry cluster. Study-level results: CMV serostatus alone was available as immune exposure information.

Use of 60 Vbeta and 13 Jbeta primers characterized the PCR. Sequenced by immunoSEQ multiplex PCR; TCRdb stores in-frame clones only, minus some. The sample shows under 200,000 clones, about three quarters of them seen only once. Despite likely unrecorded immune exposures, the donors were nominally healthy at the time of sampling. Of note for this clone: Its antigen is unknown.

V was pared by 0 bases and J by 4 bases, with 8 bases between. The CDR3 runs 15 residues. The germline V gene has CDR1 SGHRS and CDR2 YFSETQ. This TCR was recovered from a girl aged 5-17 years in good health and CMV-seronegative. Input material: PBMCs. The gene calls are TRBV5-1 and TRBJ2-6; D possibly corresponds to TRBD2 (5 bases). The CDR3 DNA is TGCGCCAGCAGCTTGGAAGCGGAGGGGGCCAACGTCCTGACTTTC. It is translated as CASSLEAEGANVLTF.